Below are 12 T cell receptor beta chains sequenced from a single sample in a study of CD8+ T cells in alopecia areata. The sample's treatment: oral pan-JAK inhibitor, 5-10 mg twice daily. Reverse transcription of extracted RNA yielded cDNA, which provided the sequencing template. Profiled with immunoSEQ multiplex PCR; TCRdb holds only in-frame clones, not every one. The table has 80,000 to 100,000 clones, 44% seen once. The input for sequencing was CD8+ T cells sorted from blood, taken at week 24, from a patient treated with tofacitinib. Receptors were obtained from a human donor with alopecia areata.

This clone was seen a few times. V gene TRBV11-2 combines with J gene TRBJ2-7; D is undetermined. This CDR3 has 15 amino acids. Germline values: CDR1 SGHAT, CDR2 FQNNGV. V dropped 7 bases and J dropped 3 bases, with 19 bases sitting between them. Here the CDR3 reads CASKTSRDVFYEQYF. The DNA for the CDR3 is TGTGCCAGCAAAACGTCCCGAGACGTCTTCTACGAGCAGTACTTC.

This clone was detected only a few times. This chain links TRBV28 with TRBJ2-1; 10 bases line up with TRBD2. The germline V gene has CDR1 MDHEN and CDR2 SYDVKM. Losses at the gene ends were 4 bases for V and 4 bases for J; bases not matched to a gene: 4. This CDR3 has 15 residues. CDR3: CASSWGTSVYNEQFF. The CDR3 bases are TGTGCCAGCAGTTGGGGGACTAGCGTTTACAATGAGCAGTTCTTC.

The CDR3 region is CASSLEASEQYF. CDR3 bases: TGTGCCAGCAGCTTGGAGGCCTCCGAGCAGTACTTC. The chain has TRBV5-4 and TRBJ2-7; D unclear. V was trimmed by 0 bases and J by 6 bases, leaving 7 bases between them. Germline CDR1 SGHNT, CDR2 YYREEE (reference sequence). The CDR3 length is 12 residues. Using reference TRBV5-4 and TRBJ2-7 for the parts outside the CDR3, the full variable domain is ETGVTQSPTHLIKTRGQQVTLRCSSQSGHNTVSWYQQALGQGPQFIFQYYREEENGRGNFPPRFSGLQFPNYSSELNVNALELDDSALYLCASSLEASEQYFGPGTRLTVT.

This CDR3 is CATRGPDEAFF. The CDR3 DNA sequence: TGCGCCACAAGGGGGCCTGATGAAGCTTTCTTT. V gene TRBV4-1 combines with J gene TRBJ1-1; the match to TRBD1 covers 7 bases. CDR3 length equals 11 residues. J gave up 7 bases and V 10 bases, and 6 bases lay outside the gene matches. CDR1 and CDR2 from the germline V gene are MGHRA and YSYEKL.

The CDR3 DNA reads TGTGCCACCTCGGACAGGGGCTACGGCTACACCTTC. Amino acid sequence: CATSDRGYGYTF. The chain is built from TRBV6-5 and TRBJ1-2; 9 bases map to TRBD1. This CDR3 has 12 amino acids. Germline CDR1 and CDR2: MNHEY and SVGAGI. The V and J ends lost 10 bases and 8 bases, in that order; junction bases with no gene match: 8.

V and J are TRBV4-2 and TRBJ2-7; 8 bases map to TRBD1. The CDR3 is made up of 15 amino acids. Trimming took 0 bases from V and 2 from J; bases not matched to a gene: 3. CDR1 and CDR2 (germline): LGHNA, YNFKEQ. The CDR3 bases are TGTGCCAGCAGCCAAGAAACAGGGGGACCCTACGAGCAGTACTTC. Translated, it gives CASSQETGGPYEQYF.

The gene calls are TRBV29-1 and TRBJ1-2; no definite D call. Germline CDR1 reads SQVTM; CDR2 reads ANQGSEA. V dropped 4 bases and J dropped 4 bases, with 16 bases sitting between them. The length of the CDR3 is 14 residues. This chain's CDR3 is CSVVGGDPLYGYTF. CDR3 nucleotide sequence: TGCAGCGTTGTGGGCGGGGATCCCCTCTATGGCTACACCTTC.

For the CDR3, the DNA is TGTGCCAGCAGCAGACAGGCCTTTCAAGAGACCCAGTACTTC. Protein product: CASSRQAFQETQYF. V and J are TRBV6-5 and TRBJ2-5, with D perhaps TRBD1 (6 bases). V was clipped by 6 bases and J by 2 bases, with 13 bases between them. CDR3 length equals 14 residues. Germline-derived CDR1 and CDR2 are MNHEY and SVGAGI.

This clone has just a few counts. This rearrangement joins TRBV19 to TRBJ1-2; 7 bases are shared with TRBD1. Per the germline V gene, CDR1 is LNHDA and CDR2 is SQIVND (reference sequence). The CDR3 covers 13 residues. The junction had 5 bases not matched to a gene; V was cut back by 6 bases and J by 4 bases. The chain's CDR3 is CASRQGTFYGYTF. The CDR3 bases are TGTGCCAGTAGACAGGGGACCTTCTATGGCTACACCTTC. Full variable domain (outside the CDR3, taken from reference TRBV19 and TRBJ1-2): DGGITQSPKYLFRKEGQNVTLSCEQNLNHDAMYWYRQDPGQGLRLIYYSQIVNDFQKGDIAEGYSVSREKKESFPLTVTSAQKNPTAFYLCASRQGTFYGYTFGSGTRLTVV.

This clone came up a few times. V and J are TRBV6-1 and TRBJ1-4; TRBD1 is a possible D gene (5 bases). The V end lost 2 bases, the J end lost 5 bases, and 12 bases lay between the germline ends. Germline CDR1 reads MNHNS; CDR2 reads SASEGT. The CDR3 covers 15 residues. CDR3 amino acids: CASSERGERNEKLFF. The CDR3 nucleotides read TGTGCCAGCAGTGAAAGAGGGGAACGGAATGAAAAACTGTTTTTT.

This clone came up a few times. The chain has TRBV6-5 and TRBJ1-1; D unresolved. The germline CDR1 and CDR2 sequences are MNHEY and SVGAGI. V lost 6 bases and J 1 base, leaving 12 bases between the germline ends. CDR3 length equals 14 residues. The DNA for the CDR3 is TGTGCCAGCAGCTTGGTTCGGGAGAACACTGAAGCTTTCTTT. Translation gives CASSLVRENTEAFF.

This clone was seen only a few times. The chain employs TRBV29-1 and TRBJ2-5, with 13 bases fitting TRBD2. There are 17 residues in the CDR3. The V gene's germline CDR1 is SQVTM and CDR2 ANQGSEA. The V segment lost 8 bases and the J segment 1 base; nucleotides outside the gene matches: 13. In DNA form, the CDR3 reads TGCAGCTCTGGGGAAACGACTAGCGGGAGGCCCCAAGAGACCCAGTACTTC. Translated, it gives CSSGETTSGRPQETQYF.